Listed here is a single TCR beta chain. The record originates from a study of cytomegalovirus exposure and HLA in healthy donors. PCR used 60 Vbeta primers and 13 Jbeta primers. This table comes from immunoSEQ multiplex PCR, and its TCRdb copy is limited to in-frame clones, with some not included. This sample carries some 89,000 clones, 85% of them seen once, and the ten largest clones take 6% to 7.5%. Germline V CDR1 and CDR2: SGHNT, YYREEE (reference sequence). This CDR3 has 16 residues. J was trimmed by 6 bases and V by 4 bases; bases with no gene match: 13. The chain recombines TRBV5-4 with TRBJ2-7; TRBD2 matches 10 bases. The TCR comes from a man aged 35 to 55 in good health and CMV-seropositive. Sequenced: PBMCs. The CDR3 nucleotides read TGTGCCAGCAGCCAGGACCTGAGGACTAGCGGTTGCGAGCAGTACTTC. It is translated as CASSQDLRTSGCEQYF. Full variable domain (rest looked up from reference TRBV5-4 and TRBJ2-7): ETGVTQSPTHLIKTRGQQVTLRCSSQSGHNTVSWYQQALGQGPQFIFQYYREEENGRGNFPPRFSGLQFPNYSSELNVNALELDDSALYLCASSQDLRTSGCEQYFGPGTRLTVT.